The source of this TCR beta chain is a study of T-cell reconstitution after alpha-beta-depleted transplantation in children. CDR1 is MNHEY, CDR2 SMNVEV, per germline (reference sequence). The CDR3 contains 15 residues. Trimming took off 1 base at V and 3 bases at J, with 13 bases between the two ends. The TCRbeta library was prepared with unique molecular identifiers. TCRdb analysed the PCR reads with MiXCR anew, one entry per CDR3 protein. Of fewer than 550,000 distinct CDR3 sequences listed, 9.5% to 13% are singletons. The rearrangement uses TRBV27 and TRBJ2-7; TRBD2 is a possible D gene (6 bases). The origin of this receptor is a human donor who donated a stem cell graft to a child with acute myeloid leukemia. Specimen: PBMCs from the stem cell graft donor, collected from the stem cell graft. CDR3 sequence: CASSLLGEEIYEQYF. The DNA for the CDR3 is TGTGCCAGCAGTTTATTGGGGGAGGAGATCTACGAGCAGTACTTC.